Given below is one T cell receptor (beta chain) in context. This clone has only one observation. Its recognized antigen is unknown. Base qualities are not provided; no much larger clone lies one nucleotide away. From its cysteine to its phenylalanine, the CDR3 spans 15 amino acids. Only the CDR3 DNA is retained, 45 bases long and in frame from the first base. V is shortened by 5 bases, J by 8 bases, and the region joining them spans 18 bases. For CDR1 and CDR2, the germline V gene lists SGHTA and FQGNSA. This entry comes from a study of blood T cell repertoires in COVID-19 (dated by TCRdb to the early 2020s). Describing the broader study: The collaborator samples originated in the United States, Italy and Spain and spanned the acute and convalescent phases of COVID-19. Samples came from the ongoing ImmuneRACE study (first 160 participants) plus 1,254 subjects from 6 global collaborators. The repertoires were made available in a free public database intended to serve as a resource for research on the immune response to SARS-CoV-2. HLA class I and class II types, where available, came from metadata supplied by the sample provider rather than from assay-based typing. The dataset comprised deeply sampled blood TCRbeta repertoires from subjects exposed to, actively infected with, or recovered from COVID-19. A de-identified subject ID, COVID-19 status, age in years and sex were almost always included in the sample metadata. The prospective study material was composed of cDNA or gDNA derived from T cells, B-cell-depleted T cells, or PBMCs.

Enrolling through a virtual design, the prospective study's participants ranged in age from roughly 18 to 90 years and lived across more than 20 United States geographic areas. In the prospective study, participants were assigned to cohorts based on the clinical history participants reported in a screening survey and a study questionnaire. Recovered participants in ImmuneRACE Cohort 3 were defined by two consecutive negative NP/OP PCR tests, clearance by a healthcare professional, or resolution of symptoms. In the prospective study, mobile phlebotomists collected whole blood, serum and a nasopharyngeal or oropharyngeal swab from each participant. Participants in the prospective study had the option to provide additional blood draws and questionnaires over an approximately 2-month period. Blood samples from the prospective study were shipped frozen or at room temperature prior to DNA extraction.

Results and caveats for the whole study, not just this receptor: The quantity of clinical and demographic metadata differed by source and by participant and was supplied without curation.

The immunoSEQ Assay, a bias-controlled multiplex PCR, was used to amplify TCRbeta CDR3 regions from genomic DNA. Concerning the study's data processing: Within the assay, amplification of reference gene primers was used to estimate how many nucleated cells each sample contained. To quantify the absolute abundance of each unique TCRbeta CDR3 rearrangement, sequence reads were collapsed and filtered. Productive Simpson clonality was computed per sample as the square root of Simpson's diversity index over productive rearrangements. As stored in TCRdb, this immuneACCESS dataset retains in-frame rearrangements with V and J assigned. A fraction of the clones does not appear; measured against another copy, unresolved V genes explain less than half of the discrepancy, and the remainder lacks a known reason. The DNA was the basis for D and trimming; V, J and clone size are from that table. This sample has 300,000 to 350,000 clones in its table, and roughly 91% of those were observed once. Roughly a tenth of the sample goes to the ten largest clones.

The sequence joins TRBV7-2 to TRBJ1-4, with the D gene not confidently named. The material sequenced was PBMCs or T cells enriched from blood (not recorded which). The clonotype comes from a woman aged 25 to 39 who had recovered from COVID-19. CDR3 loop: CASSPQRDVREKLFF. The sequence in DNA is TGTGCCAGCAGCCCCCAGCGTGACGTTCGGGAAAAACTGTTTTTT.